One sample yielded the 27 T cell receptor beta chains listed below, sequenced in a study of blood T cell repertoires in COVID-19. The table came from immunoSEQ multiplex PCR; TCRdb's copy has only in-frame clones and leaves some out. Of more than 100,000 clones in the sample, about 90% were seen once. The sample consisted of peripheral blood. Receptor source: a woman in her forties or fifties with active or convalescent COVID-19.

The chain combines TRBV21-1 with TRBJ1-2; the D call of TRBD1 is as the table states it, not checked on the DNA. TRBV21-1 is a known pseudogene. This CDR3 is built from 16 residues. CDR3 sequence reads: CASSKVGRAPNYGYTF. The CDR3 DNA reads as TGTGCCAGCAGCAAAGTAGGCAGGGCTCCTAACTATGGCTACACCTTC.

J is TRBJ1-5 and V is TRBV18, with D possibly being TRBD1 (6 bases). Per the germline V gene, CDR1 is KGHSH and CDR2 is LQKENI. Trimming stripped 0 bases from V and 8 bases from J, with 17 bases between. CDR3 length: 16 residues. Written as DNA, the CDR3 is TGTGCCAGCTCACCACCAAACAGGGCGGTCGGAGAGCCCCAGCATTTT. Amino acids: CASSPPNRAVGEPQHF.

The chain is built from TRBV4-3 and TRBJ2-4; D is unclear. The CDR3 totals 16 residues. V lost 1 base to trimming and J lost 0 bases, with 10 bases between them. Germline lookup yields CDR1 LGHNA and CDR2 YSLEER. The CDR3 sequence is CASSQVHSLAKNIQYF. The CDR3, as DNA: TGCGCCAGCAGCCAAGTTCACAGCTTAGCCAAAAACATTCAGTACTTC.

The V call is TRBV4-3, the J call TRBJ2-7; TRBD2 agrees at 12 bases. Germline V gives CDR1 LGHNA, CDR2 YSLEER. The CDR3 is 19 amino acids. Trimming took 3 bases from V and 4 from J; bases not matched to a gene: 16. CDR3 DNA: TGCGCCAGCAGCCACCGCCCCGGGGGGACTAGCGGGCGGCAATACGAGCAGTACTTC. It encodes CASSHRPGGTSGRQYEQYF.

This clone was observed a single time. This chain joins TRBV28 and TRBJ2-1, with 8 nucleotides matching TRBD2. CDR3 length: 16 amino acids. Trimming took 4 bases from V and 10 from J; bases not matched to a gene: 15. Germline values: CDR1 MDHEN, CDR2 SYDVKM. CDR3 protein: CASSSPGVAGRIEQFF. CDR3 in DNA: TGTGCCAGCAGTTCCCCCGGGGTAGCGGGAAGAATCGAGCAGTTCTTC.

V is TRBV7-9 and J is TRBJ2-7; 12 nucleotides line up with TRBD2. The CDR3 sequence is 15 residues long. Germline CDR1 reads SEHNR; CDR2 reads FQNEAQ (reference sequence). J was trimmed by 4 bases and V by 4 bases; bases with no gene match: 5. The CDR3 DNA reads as TGTGCCAGCAGCTCGCAGACTAGCGGGAGTTACGAGCAGTACTTC. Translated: CASSSQTSGSYEQYF.

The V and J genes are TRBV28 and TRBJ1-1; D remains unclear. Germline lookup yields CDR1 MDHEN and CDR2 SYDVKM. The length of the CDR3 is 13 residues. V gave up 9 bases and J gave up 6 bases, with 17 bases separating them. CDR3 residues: CASRTAAWAEAFF. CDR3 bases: TGTGCCAGTCGGACTGCAGCCTGGGCTGAAGCTTTCTTT.

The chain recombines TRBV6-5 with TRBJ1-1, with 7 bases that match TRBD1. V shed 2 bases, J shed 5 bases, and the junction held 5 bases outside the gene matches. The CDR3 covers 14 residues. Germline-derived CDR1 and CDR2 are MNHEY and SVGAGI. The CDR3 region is CASSYRGRGTEAFF. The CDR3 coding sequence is TGTGCCAGCAGTTACAGGGGGCGAGGAACTGAAGCTTTCTTT.

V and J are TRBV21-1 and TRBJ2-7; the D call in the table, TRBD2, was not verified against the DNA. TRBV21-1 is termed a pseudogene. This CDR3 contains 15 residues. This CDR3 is CASSNVAGHSYEQYF. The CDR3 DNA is TGTGCCAGCAGCAATGTAGCGGGGCACTCCTACGAGCAGTACTTC.

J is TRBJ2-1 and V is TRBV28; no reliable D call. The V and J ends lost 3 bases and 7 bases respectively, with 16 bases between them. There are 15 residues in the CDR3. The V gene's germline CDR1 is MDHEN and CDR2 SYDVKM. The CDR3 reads CASSFGNAPLNEQFF. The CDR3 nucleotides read TGTGCCAGCAGTTTCGGTAATGCCCCTTTAAATGAGCAGTTCTTC. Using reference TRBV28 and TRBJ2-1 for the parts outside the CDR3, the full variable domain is DVKVTQSSRYLVKRTGEKVFLECVQDMDHENMFWYRQDPGLGLRLIYFSYDVKMKEKGDIPEGYSVSREKKERFSLILESASTNQTSMYLCASSFGNAPLNEQFFGPGTRLTVL.

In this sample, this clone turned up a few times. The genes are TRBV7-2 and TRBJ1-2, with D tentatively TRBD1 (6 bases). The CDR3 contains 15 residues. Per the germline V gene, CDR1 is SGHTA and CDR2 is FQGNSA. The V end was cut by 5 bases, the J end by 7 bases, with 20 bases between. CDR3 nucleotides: TGTGCCAGCAGCACTGACTACCGGGGGGCTGGTGGCTACACCTTC. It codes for CASSTDYRGAGGYTF.

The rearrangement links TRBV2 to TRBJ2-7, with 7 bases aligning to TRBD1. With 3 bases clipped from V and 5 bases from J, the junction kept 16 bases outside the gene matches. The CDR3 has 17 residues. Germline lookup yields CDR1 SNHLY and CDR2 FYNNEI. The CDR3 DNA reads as TGTGCCAGCAGTGATATATTCGACTACAGGGGTGAAGACGAGCAGTACTTC. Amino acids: CASSDIFDYRGEDEQYF.

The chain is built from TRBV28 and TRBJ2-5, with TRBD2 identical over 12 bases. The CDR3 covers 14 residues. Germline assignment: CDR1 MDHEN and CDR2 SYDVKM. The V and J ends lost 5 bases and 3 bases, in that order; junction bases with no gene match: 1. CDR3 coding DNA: TGTGCCAGCAGTAGGACTAGCGGGAAAGAGACCCAGTACTTC. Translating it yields CASSRTSGKETQYF.

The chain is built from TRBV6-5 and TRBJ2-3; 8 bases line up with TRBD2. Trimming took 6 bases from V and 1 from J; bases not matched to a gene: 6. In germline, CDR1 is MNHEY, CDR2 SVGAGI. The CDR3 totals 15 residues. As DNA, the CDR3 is TGTGCCAGCAGCAGAAGCGGGGGTGGCACAGATACGCAGTATTTT. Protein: CASSRSGGGTDTQYF.

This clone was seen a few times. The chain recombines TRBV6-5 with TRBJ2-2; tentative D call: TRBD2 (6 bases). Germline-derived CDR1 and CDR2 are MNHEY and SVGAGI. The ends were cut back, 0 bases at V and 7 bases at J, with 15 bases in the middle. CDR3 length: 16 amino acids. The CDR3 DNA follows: TGTGCCAGCAGTTACTCGAAAGTTTCCGGGGGCGGGGAGCTGTTTTTT. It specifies CASSYSKVSGGGELFF.

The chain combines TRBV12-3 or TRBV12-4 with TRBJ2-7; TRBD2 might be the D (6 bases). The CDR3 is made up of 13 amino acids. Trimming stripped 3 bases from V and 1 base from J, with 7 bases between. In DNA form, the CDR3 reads TGTGCCAGCAGTTTTGGGGGGTCCTACGAGCAGTACTTC. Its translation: CASSFGGSYEQYF.

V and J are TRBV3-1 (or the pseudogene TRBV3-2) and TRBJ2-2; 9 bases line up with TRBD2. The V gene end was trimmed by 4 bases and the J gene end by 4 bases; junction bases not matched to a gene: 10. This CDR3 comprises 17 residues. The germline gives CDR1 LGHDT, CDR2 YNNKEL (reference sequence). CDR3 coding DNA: TGTGCCAGCAGCCGGCAGAGGGGGACTAGCAGCACCGGGGAGCTGTTTTTT. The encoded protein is CASSRQRGTSSTGELFF.

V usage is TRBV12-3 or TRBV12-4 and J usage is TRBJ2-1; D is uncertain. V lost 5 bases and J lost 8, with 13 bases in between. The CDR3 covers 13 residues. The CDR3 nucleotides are TGTGCCAGCAGTAGACTTTCCCCGGATGAGCAGTTCTTC. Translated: CASSRLSPDEQFF.

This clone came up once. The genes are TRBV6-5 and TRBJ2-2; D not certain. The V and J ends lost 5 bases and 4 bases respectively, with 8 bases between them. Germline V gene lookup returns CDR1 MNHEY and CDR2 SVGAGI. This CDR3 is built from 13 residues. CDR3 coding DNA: TGTGCCAGCAGTAGTCCAGGCACCGGGGAGCTGTTTTTT. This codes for CASSSPGTGELFF.

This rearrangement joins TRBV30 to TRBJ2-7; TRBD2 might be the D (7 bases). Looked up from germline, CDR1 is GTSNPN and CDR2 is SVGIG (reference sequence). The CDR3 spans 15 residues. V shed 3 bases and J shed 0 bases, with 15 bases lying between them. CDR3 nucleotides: TGTGCCTGGAGCCTTGGGGGGGCGAGCTCCTACGAGCAGTACTTC. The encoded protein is CAWSLGGASSYEQYF.

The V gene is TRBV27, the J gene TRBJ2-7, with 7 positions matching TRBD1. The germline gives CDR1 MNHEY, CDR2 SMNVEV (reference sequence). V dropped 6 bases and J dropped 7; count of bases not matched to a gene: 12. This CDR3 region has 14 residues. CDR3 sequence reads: CASSQTWDRGEQYF. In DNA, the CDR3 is TGTGCCAGCAGCCAAACCTGGGACAGAGGGGAGCAGTACTTC.

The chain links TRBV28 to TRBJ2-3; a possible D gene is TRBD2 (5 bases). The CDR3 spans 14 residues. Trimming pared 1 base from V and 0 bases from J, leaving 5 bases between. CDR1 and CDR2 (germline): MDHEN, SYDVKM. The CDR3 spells CASSLSSSTDTQYF. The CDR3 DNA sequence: TGTGCCAGCAGTTTATCTAGCAGCACAGATACGCAGTATTTT.

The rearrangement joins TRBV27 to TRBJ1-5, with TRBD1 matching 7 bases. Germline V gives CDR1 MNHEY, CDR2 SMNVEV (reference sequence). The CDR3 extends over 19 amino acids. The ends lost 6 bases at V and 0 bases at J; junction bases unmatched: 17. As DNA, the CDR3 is TGTGCCAGCAGGTCCACAGGGGAAGCCTCTAGCCATAGCAATCAGCCCCAGCATTTT. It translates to CASRSTGEASSHSNQPQHF.

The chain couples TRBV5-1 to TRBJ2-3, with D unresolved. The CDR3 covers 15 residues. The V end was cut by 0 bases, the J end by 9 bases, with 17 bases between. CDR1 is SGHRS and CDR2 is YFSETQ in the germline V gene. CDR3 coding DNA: TGCGCCAGCAGCTTGGACGGTGTCGCATTTGAAACGCAGTATTTT. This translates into CASSLDGVAFETQYF.

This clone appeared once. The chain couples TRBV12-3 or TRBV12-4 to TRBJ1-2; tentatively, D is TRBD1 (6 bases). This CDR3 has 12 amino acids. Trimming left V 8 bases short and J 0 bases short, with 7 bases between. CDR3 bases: TGTGCCAGCGCAGGGGCTAACTATGGCTACACCTTC. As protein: CASAGANYGYTF.

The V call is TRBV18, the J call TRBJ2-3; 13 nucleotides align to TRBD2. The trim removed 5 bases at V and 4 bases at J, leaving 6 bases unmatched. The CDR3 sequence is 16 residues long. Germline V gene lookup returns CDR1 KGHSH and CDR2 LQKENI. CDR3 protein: CASSTRTSGSPDTQYF. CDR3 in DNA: TGTGCCAGCTCAACCAGGACTAGCGGGAGTCCAGATACGCAGTATTTT.

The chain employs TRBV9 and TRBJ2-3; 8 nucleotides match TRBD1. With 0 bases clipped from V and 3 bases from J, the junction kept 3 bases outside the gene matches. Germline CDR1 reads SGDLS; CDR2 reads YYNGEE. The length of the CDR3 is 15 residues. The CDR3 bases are TGTGCCAGCAGCGTAGACACAGGGGGGACAGATACGCAGTATTTT. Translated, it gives CASSVDTGGTDTQYF. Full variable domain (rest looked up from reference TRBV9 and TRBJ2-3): DSGVTQTPKHLITATGQRVTLRCSPRSGDLSVYWYQQSLDQGLQFLIQYYNGEERAKGNILERFSAQQFPDLHSELNLSSLELGDSALYFCASSVDTGGTDTQYFGPGTRLTVL.